These 2 T cell receptor beta chains were sequenced from one sample in a study of blood T cell repertoires in COVID-19. Assay: immunoSEQ multiplex PCR; the TCRdb copy retains only in-frame clones and omits some. This table holds fewer than 130,000 clones, about 75% found once. The specimen was peripheral blood. The receptors derive from a woman older than 75 with active or convalescent COVID-19.

V gene TRBV6-4 combines with J gene TRBJ1-2; 7 bases are shared with TRBD1. The V and J ends lost 2 bases and 0 bases, in that order; junction bases with no gene match: 12. There are 18 residues in the CDR3. Germline V CDR1 and CDR2: MRHNA, SNTAGT. CDR3 loop: CASSDTDRTKLTNYGYTF. DNA for the CDR3: TGTGCCAGCAGTGACACGGACAGGACTAAACTTACTAACTATGGCTACACCTTC.

This rearrangement joins TRBV28 to TRBJ2-5; D remains ambiguous. V lost 6 bases and J 4 bases, leaving 15 bases between the germline ends. The CDR3 spans 14 residues. CDR1 is MDHEN and CDR2 is SYDVKM in the germline V gene. CDR3 in amino acids: CASSRNTVIETQYF. Here the CDR3 DNA reads TGTGCCAGCAGCCGAAACACCGTCATAGAGACCCAGTACTTC. The full variable domain, completed using reference TRBV28 and TRBJ2-5, is DVKVTQSSRYLVKRTGEKVFLECVQDMDHENMFWYRQDPGLGLRLIYFSYDVKMKEKGDIPEGYSVSREKKERFSLILESASTNQTSMYLCASSRNTVIETQYFGPGTRLLVL.